Listed below are T cell receptor beta chains from one sample, sequenced in a study of blood T cell repertoires in COVID-19. Sequencing was performed with immunoSEQ multiplex PCR; in TCRdb, only in-frame clones are kept and a portion is missing. There are approximately 15,000 clones in the sample; around 91% occur only once, and around 4.7% lies in the top ten. The sequenced sample consisted of peripheral blood. These receptors were obtained from a man in his fifties or sixties with active COVID-19. Both conserved end residues are part of each CDR3. Fields, in order: J gene, V gene, D gene, clone size, CDR3 DNA, CDR3 protein. A D gene is named only where the DNA matches it firmly. Clone size is given for some rows only: seen once, a few or many times, or a class if the clone is expanded.

TRBJ1-1 | TRBV6-6 | - | once | TGTGCCAGCAGTTACATCCAGGACAAAACTGAAGCTTTCTTT | CASSYIQDKTEAFF
TRBJ1-3 | TRBV3-1/TRBV3-2 | TRBD1 | - | TGTGCCAGCAGCCTACCACAAATGACAGGGGGCGTCGGAAACACCATATATTTT | CASSLPQMTGGVGNTIYF
TRBJ2-1 | TRBV5-1 | TRBD2 | - | TGCGCCAGCAGCTCCTCCGGGACTACGTACAATGAGCAGTTCTTC | CASSSSGTTYNEQFF
TRBJ2-1 | TRBV5-4 | - | - | TGTGCCAGCAGCTTGGAAGATTCGGGTGAGCAGTTCTTC | CASSLEDSGEQFF
TRBJ1-6 | TRBV3-1/TRBV3-2 | - | - | TGTGCCAGCAGCCCCGACAGCGTCTTCCTCCACTTT | CASSPDSVFLHF
TRBJ1-2 | TRBV2 | - | - | TGTGCCAGCAGTGGGATCGGGGCTAACTATGGCTACACCTTC | CASSGIGANYGYTF
TRBJ1-1 | TRBV3-1/TRBV3-2 | TRBD1 | - | TGTGCCAGCAGCCAAGGGACAGGGGGAAACACTGAAGCTTTCTTT | CASSQGTGGNTEAFF
TRBJ2-3 | TRBV5-1 | - | - | TGCGCCAGCAGCTACGGACAGAGCACAGATACGCAGTATTTT | CASSYGQSTDTQYF
TRBJ2-7 | TRBV5-1 | - | - | TGCGCCAGCAGCTCAGTATACAGGGACGCGCAGTACTTC | CASSSVYRDAQYF
TRBJ2-2 | TRBV28 | TRBD1 | - | TGTGCCAGCAGCTCGATCGAGGTGGGACGGCAGGGGGCTTACGGGGAGCTGTTTTTT | CASSSIEVGRQGAYGELFF
TRBJ2-5 | TRBV6-5 | - | - | TGTGCCAGCACCCCAGCCCGGGGTATCCAAGAGACCCAGTACTTC | CASTPARGIQETQYF
TRBJ2-5 | TRBV15 | TRBD2 | - | TGTGCCACCAGCAGAGCAGGGGCGGGAGGGGAGACCCAGTACTTC | CATSRAGAGGETQYF